These 8 T cell receptor beta chains were sequenced from one sample in a study of T cell clonotyping in hematopoietic cell transplantation. Assay: immunoSEQ multiplex PCR; the TCRdb copy retains only in-frame clones and omits some. The table includes some 10,000 clones, 75% to 90% detected once. The input for sequencing was PBMCs, taken 100 days after allogeneic stem cell transplant. The receptors stem from a female patient in her sixties who had an allogeneic stem cell transplant from an unrelated donor, so the T cells may come from the graft donor. Some clones in this sample may be carry-over from other donors' samples.

This chain joins TRBV9 and TRBJ2-3; unclear D gene. V was shortened by 0 bases and J by 2 bases, with 16 bases between the two germline ends. The length of the CDR3 is 17 residues. The germline gives CDR1 SGDLS, CDR2 YYNGEE. The CDR3 loop is CASSVGGGWAVTDTQYF. The DNA of the CDR3 is TGTGCCAGCAGCGTAGGTGGTGGATGGGCGGTCACAGATACGCAGTATTTT.

Here the CDR3 DNA reads TGTGCCAGCAGCGTAGCATATAGGGGGAGTACAGATACGCAGTATTTT. This encodes CASSVAYRGSTDTQYF. This chain connects TRBV9 to TRBJ2-3, with D maybe TRBD1 (6 bases). The CDR3 spans 16 residues. CDR1 is SGDLS and CDR2 is YYNGEE in the germline V gene. Trimming shortened V by 0 bases and J by 3 bases, and 14 bases separated the two germline ends.

The gene calls are TRBV2 and TRBJ2-7, with TRBD2 as a possible D gene (6 bases). This CDR3 region has 16 residues. V lost 0 bases and J 3 bases, leaving 15 bases between the germline ends. Germline V CDR1 and CDR2: SNHLY, FYNNEI. CDR3 protein: CASSEALRGGSYEQYF. The CDR3 DNA is TGTGCCAGCAGTGAAGCGCTTCGTGGGGGGAGCTACGAGCAGTACTTC.

The chain joins TRBV28 to TRBJ2-7; D may be TRBD1 (5 bases). CDR1 is MDHEN, CDR2 SYDVKM, per germline. The CDR3 runs to 13 residues. V lost 5 bases and J lost 5, with 13 bases in between. CDR3 DNA sequence: TGTGCCAGCAGTCCCTGGACACTACACGAGCAGTACTTC. Translated: CASSPWTLHEQYF.

The CDR3 is CASSFTVQNTEAFF. The CDR3 DNA reads as TGCGCCAGCAGCTTCACGGTACAGAACACTGAAGCTTTCTTT. The chain has TRBV5-1 and TRBJ1-1, with D unresolved. This CDR3 has 14 amino acids. Germline assignment: CDR1 SGHRS and CDR2 YFSETQ. With 2 bases removed from V and 1 base from J, the gap between germline ends came to 9 bases.

This chain joins TRBV6-1 and TRBJ2-1, with D unclear. The CDR3 spans 15 residues. With 1 base removed from V and 5 bases from J, the gap between germline ends came to 12 bases. The germline gives CDR1 MNHNS, CDR2 SASEGT. This CDR3 reads CASSEVRSRHNEQFF. CDR3 DNA: TGTGCCAGCAGTGAAGTGAGGAGTAGGCACAATGAGCAGTTCTTC.

The chain uses TRBV5-1 and TRBJ2-2; 8 bases map to TRBD2. With V trimmed by 4 bases and J by 2 bases, 4 bases remained unmatched. CDR3 size: 15 residues. CDR1 and CDR2 from the germline V gene are SGHRS and YFSETQ. The CDR3 nucleotides read TGCGCCAGCAGCGTTAGCGGGGAAAACACCGGGGAGCTGTTTTTT. As protein: CASSVSGENTGELFF.

The CDR3 sequence: CASSLWGRAGASGETQYF. The CDR3 DNA sequence: TGTGCCAGCAGCTTATGGGGTCGAGCGGGAGCTTCGGGAGAGACCCAGTACTTC. This rearrangement joins TRBV11-2 to TRBJ2-5, with TRBD2 matching over 8 bases. Germline V gene data show CDR1 as SGHAT and CDR2 as FQNNGV. With 2 bases clipped from V and 4 bases from J, the junction kept 15 bases outside the gene matches. The CDR3 is 18 amino acids.